Listed below are T cell receptor beta chains from one sample, sequenced in a study of blood T cell repertoires in COVID-19. The table came from immunoSEQ multiplex PCR; TCRdb's copy has only in-frame clones and leaves some out. In the table there are roughly 50,000 clones, around 89% of which are singletons. Sequenced: peripheral blood. The origin of the receptors is a human donor in a cohort sampled during active COVID-19. CDR3s include the opening cysteine and the closing phenylalanine or tryptophan. A D gene is named only where the DNA matches it firmly. The size entry is marked missing in some rows and otherwise reads once, few, many or a size class.

d_call,v_call,clone_size,j_call,cdr3_aa,cdr3_nt
NA,TRBV5-4,NA,TRBJ2-5,CASSLVRGADETQYF,TGTGCCAGCAGCTTGGTCAGGGGCGCCGACGAGACCCAGTACTTC
TRBD1,TRBV7-2,NA,TRBJ2-1,CASSRDRGLNEQFF,TGTGCCAGCAGCCGGGACAGGGGGTTGAATGAGCAGTTCTTC
TRBD1,TRBV7-8,NA,TRBJ1-2,CASSTSTGEYGYTF,TGTGCCAGCAGCACCTCGACAGGGGAATATGGCTACACCTTC
NA,TRBV29-1,NA,TRBJ2-5,CSVGANTVQETQYF,TGCAGCGTTGGGGCAAATACCGTTCAAGAGACCCAGTACTTC
TRBD2,TRBV7-8,NA,TRBJ2-3,CASSLLVGGDTQYF,TGTGCCAGCAGCTTACTAGTGGGGGGGGATACGCAGTATTTT
NA,TRBV3-1/TRBV3-2,once,TRBJ1-3,CASSQGPRNTIYF,TGTGCCAGCAGCCAAGGGCCGAGAAACACCATATATTTT
NA,TRBV6-1,NA,TRBJ1-5,CASSDTTTGLHRGQPQHF,TGTGCCAGCAGTGACACGACGACTGGTCTACACCGGGGTCAGCCCCAGCATTTT
TRBD1,TRBV18,NA,TRBJ1-1,CASSPLTGVGTEAFF,TGTGCCAGCTCACCACTGACAGGGGTTGGCACTGAAGCTTTCTTT
TRBD1,TRBV19,NA,TRBJ2-5,CASSVHPSDRGQTQYF,TGTGCCAGTAGTGTCCACCCCTCCGACAGGGGACAGACCCAGTACTTC
NA,TRBV21-1,NA,TRBJ1-5,CASSAPGELGTGQVPQHF,TGTGCCAGCAGCGCACCCGGGGAGCTCGGGACAGGCCAGGTGCCCCAGCATTTT
NA,TRBV9,NA,TRBJ2-7,CASSKEGGQGYEQYF,TGTGCCAGCAGCAAAGAGGGGGGGCAAGGTTACGAGCAGTACTTC
NA,TRBV7-2,NA,TRBJ2-2,CASSPTGTNTGELFF,TGTGCCAGCAGCCCCACGGGGACGAACACCGGGGAGCTGTTTTTT
NA,TRBV7-2,NA,TRBJ2-3,CASSVAADTQYF,TGTGCCAGCAGCGTAGCCGCAGATACGCAGTATTTT
NA,TRBV7-2,NA,TRBJ1-2,CASSSGSLTFYGYTF,TGTGCCAGCAGCTCCGGGTCTTTGACGTTCTATGGCTACACCTTC
TRBD2,TRBV5-1,NA,TRBJ2-3,CASSPGGPRADTQYF,TGCGCCAGCAGCCCGGGGGGGCCTCGGGCAGATACGCAGTATTTT
NA,TRBV7-9,NA,TRBJ2-3,CASSLVVPDTQYF,TGTGCCAGCAGCTTAGTAGTTCCAGATACGCAGTATTTT
TRBD1,TRBV24-1,NA,TRBJ1-3,CATRYPTDRGSGTIYF,TGTGCCACCCGGTATCCTACCGACAGGGGATCTGGCACCATATATTTT
NA,TRBV18,NA,TRBJ1-2,CASSPEADFGSLYGYTF,TGTGCCAGCTCACCCGAAGCAGACTTTGGGTCTCTGTATGGCTACACCTTC
TRBD1,TRBV9,few,TRBJ1-4,CASSADRLNEKLFF,TGTGCCAGCAGCGCGGACAGGTTAAATGAAAAACTGTTTTTT
TRBD1,TRBV7-6,once,TRBJ1-6,CASSSDRGIFSPLHF,TGTGCCAGCAGCTCGGACAGGGGGATTTTTTCACCCCTCCACTTT
NA,TRBV7-9,NA,TRBJ1-2,CASSFGGEGSYGYTF,TGTGCCAGCAGCTTTGGAGGGGAGGGAAGCTATGGCTACACCTTC
TRBD1,TRBV4-1,NA,TRBJ2-7,CASSHLRQGPYEQYF,TGCGCCAGCAGCCATCTCCGACAGGGGCCCTACGAGCAGTACTTC
NA,TRBV19,NA,TRBJ1-2,CASSPSRGGYGYTF,TGTGCCAGTAGTCCCTCTCGCGGGGGGTATGGCTACACCTTC
TRBD1,TRBV23-1,NA,TRBJ2-2,CASSLRTGYTGELFF,TGCGCCAGCAGTCTTAGGACAGGGTACACCGGGGAGCTGTTTTTT
NA,TRBV5-8,few,TRBJ1-5,CASSPGRDESQPQHF,TGTGCCAGCAGTCCCGGGAGGGATGAATCTCAGCCCCAGCATTTT
NA,TRBV5-1,NA,TRBJ2-5,CATSTHPGQETQYF,TGCGCCACCTCGACGCATCCCGGGCAAGAGACCCAGTACTTC
TRBD1,TRBV7-9,NA,TRBJ1-1,CASGGQGRNTEAFF,TGTGCCAGCGGAGGACAGGGTAGGAACACTGAAGCTTTCTTT
TRBD2,TRBV5-4,NA,TRBJ2-3,CASSFSRGADTQYF,TGTGCCAGCAGCTTTTCCCGGGGGGCAGATACGCAGTATTTT
TRBD2,TRBV5-1,NA,TRBJ2-3,CASSLLGLAGGPGSDTQYF,TGCGCCAGCAGCCTGCTTGGACTAGCGGGGGGGCCGGGTTCAGATACGCAGTATTTT
NA,TRBV19,NA,TRBJ1-6,CASSPPGGVNSPLHF,TGTGCCAGTAGTCCCCCCGGGGGGGTAAATTCACCCCTCCACTTT
NA,TRBV7-3,few,TRBJ2-7,CASSQGNGGEQYF,TGTGCCAGCAGCCAAGGCAACGGAGGGGAGCAGTACTTC
NA,TRBV30,NA,TRBJ1-1,CAWSVGQRTEAFF,TGTGCCTGGAGTGTCGGACAGCGCACTGAAGCTTTCTTT
NA,TRBV5-1,NA,TRBJ2-2,CASSLEASLGGELFF,TGCGCCAGCAGCTTGGAGGCTAGTTTAGGCGGGGAGCTGTTTTTT
NA,TRBV4-3,few,TRBJ1-6,CASSQAAGGRGTSPLHF,TGCGCCAGCAGCCAAGCTGCCGGGGGGCGGGGGACTTCACCCCTCCACTTT
NA,TRBV14,few,TRBJ1-4,CASSSIATNEKLFF,TGTGCCAGCAGCTCAATAGCAACTAATGAAAAACTGTTTTTT
NA,TRBV2,NA,TRBJ1-4,CASSRRATNEKLFF,TGTGCCAGCAGTCGAAGAGCAACTAATGAAAAACTGTTTTTT
NA,TRBV2,NA,TRBJ1-1,CASSDPGVDTEAFF,TGTGCCAGCAGTGACCCAGGGGTGGACACTGAAGCTTTCTTT
NA,TRBV5-4,NA,TRBJ1-1,CASSFTPVTVNTEAFF,TGTGCCAGCAGCTTCACTCCCGTGACAGTGAACACTGAAGCTTTCTTT
TRBD2,TRBV5-1,NA,TRBJ2-1,CASSPDLAVGDNEQFF,TGCGCCAGCAGCCCCGACCTAGCGGTCGGGGACAATGAGCAGTTCTTC
TRBD2,TRBV6-5,NA,TRBJ2-5,CASTSSAGGPRTQYF,TGTGCCAGCACATCCTCCGCGGGGGGGCCGAGGACCCAGTACTTC
TRBD1,TRBV19,NA,TRBJ2-1,CASRDRVLNEQFF,TGTGCCAGCCGGGACAGGGTACTGAATGAGCAGTTCTTC
TRBD2,TRBV3-1/TRBV3-2,NA,TRBJ2-1,CASSQPLAGDSLYNEQFF,TGTGCCAGCAGCCAACCACTAGCGGGGGACTCCTTATACAATGAGCAGTTCTTC
TRBD2,TRBV6-2/TRBV6-3,NA,TRBJ2-3,CASSSSGGAPDTQYF,TGTGCCAGCAGTTCCTCCGGGGGGGCCCCAGATACGCAGTATTTT
NA,TRBV11-2,NA,TRBJ2-2,CASSAAGAGELFF,TGTGCCAGCAGCGCTGCAGGGGCCGGGGAGCTGTTTTTT
TRBD1,TRBV4-2,once,TRBJ1-2,CASSQDPGTGNRKGYTF,TGTGCCAGCAGCCAAGATCCGGGGACAGGGAATAGAAAAGGCTACACCTTC
NA,TRBV5-1,NA,TRBJ1-3,CASSPLEPRQGWGNTIYF,TGCGCCAGCAGCCCATTGGAGCCGCGGCAGGGATGGGGAAACACCATATATTTT
TRBD2,TRBV9,NA,TRBJ2-7,CASSDSPWTSGFPSYEQYF,TGTGCCAGCAGCGACTCTCCTTGGACTAGCGGGTTCCCCTCCTACGAGCAGTACTTC
TRBD1,TRBV4-3,once,TRBJ1-4,CASSLRGGGGGKLFF,TGCGCCAGCAGCTTGCGAGGGGGCGGGGGGGGAAAACTGTTTTTT
NA,TRBV6-1,NA,TRBJ2-3,CASSEAGGTQYF,TGTGCCAGCAGTGAAGCAGGGGGAACGCAGTATTTT